Here is one TCR beta chain with its context. Time point here: baseline pretreatment blood. Treatment indicated: 15 Gy SBRT to primary tumor, nephrectomy 4 weeks later. The CDR3 is 15 residues long. Germline V CDR1 and CDR2: MNHEY, SVGAGI. V gave up 4 bases and J gave up 12 bases, with 23 bases separating them. Assay: immunoSEQ multiplex PCR; the TCRdb copy retains only in-frame clones and omits some. Of 130,000 to 150,000 clones in the sample, about 88% are singletons; the top ten hold around 11%. The sample originates from a study of radiation and T cells in renal cell carcinoma. Study summary: Nephrectomy followed 15 Gy stereotactic body radiation by 4 weeks.

The sequences come from blood, collected from a patient whose treatment included radiotherapy and nephrectomy. The chain employs TRBV6-5 and TRBJ2-3; possibly TRBD2 for D (5 bases). This clonotype was sampled from a woman aged 50 to 60 with renal cell carcinoma. The CDR3 region has the DNA TGTGCCAGCAGTTTTTCCCCCGGAGGCCGAACCGTTCAGTATTTT. It translates to CASSFSPGGRTVQYF.